Only a few counts were recorded for the clone carrying this T cell receptor beta chain. The entry originates in a study of blood T cell repertoires in COVID-19. Study-wide context: Donors in the United States, Italy and Spain gave samples during acute or convalescent COVID-19.

Original data processing: Amplifying reference gene primers gave estimates of nucleated cell counts. The method was immunoSEQ multiplex PCR; TCRdb's version includes in-frame clones alone and lacks a portion of them. The D gene and trimming were derived from the DNA, and the V and J assignments and clone size from that table. The sample lists about 75,000 clones, roughly 90% occurring once. The sequence was collected from a man older than 75 with COVID-19, enrolled during active disease. Sequenced: peripheral blood.

CDR3 loop: CASRPPGGNTIYF. As DNA, the CDR3 is TGTGCCAGCAGGCCTCCGGGTGGAAACACCATATATTTT. The chain employs TRBV6-5 and TRBJ1-3; D remains ambiguous. The CDR3 sequence is 13 residues long. Trimming cost V 6 bases and J 3 bases, with 9 bases left between them. Looked up from germline, CDR1 is MNHEY and CDR2 is SVGAGI.